The entry below describes one T cell receptor beta chain. No antigen is known for it. This entry belongs to a study of T cell repertoires in cytomegalovirus infection. Trimming took off 0 bases at V and 3 bases at J, with 10 bases between the two ends. Per the germline V gene, CDR1 is SGHRS and CDR2 is YFSETQ. CDR3 length equals 14 residues. MiXCR, applied by TCRdb to the reads, yields one record per CDR3 protein. The sample contains about 920,000 distinct CDR3 sequences, roughly a third of which appear only once. This sequence originates from a human donor in good health (CMV status not recorded). Some clones in this sample may be carry-over from other donors' samples. The sample consisted of cultured CD8+ T cells from PBMCs, taken from culture after CMV antigen stimulation. The rearrangement joins TRBV5-1 to TRBJ2-7; D is undetermined. CDR3 loop: CASSLAWVGYEQYF. DNA of the CDR3: TGCGCCAGCAGCTTGGCCTGGGTTGGCTACGAGCAGTACTTC.